A selection of T cell receptor beta chains follows, all from one sample in a study of vaccination and CD4 T cells after COVID-19. MiXCR, run by TCRdb on the PCR reads, gives a single entry per CDR3 protein. The table includes 20,000 to 25,000 distinct CDR3 sequences, approximately 30% detected once. No antigen has been identified for these receptors. The material was CD4+ T cells from blood, cultured in vitro, obtained about 7 months after SARS-CoV-2 vaccination. These receptors were collected from a human donor who had recovered from COVID-19. The CDR3 runs from the conserved cysteine through the conserved F or W. The D gene is left open where the match is weak. For some rows the clone size is stated as once, few or many, or as a class when expanded; others skip it.

v_gene,abundance,d_gene,j_gene,CDR3aa
TRBV27,few,TRBD1,TRBJ1-6,CASSLGSRDRLYPPLHF
TRBV2,once,NA,TRBJ2-7,CATGDYSEQYF
TRBV20-1,NA,TRBD2,TRBJ2-5,CSARGSAGGRETQYF
TRBV7-9,few,NA,TRBJ1-1,CASSLVSEAFF
TRBV20-1,NA,NA,TRBJ2-3,CSASQRTTDTQYF
TRBV10-3,NA,NA,TRBJ2-7,CAINGVATNEQYF
TRBV7-2,NA,NA,TRBJ2-3,CASSRRWGADTQYF
TRBV4-1,few,NA,TRBJ1-6,CASSQDPRAGGSPLHF
TRBV5-8,NA,TRBD2,TRBJ2-7,CASSLGGTRRYEQYF
TRBV25-1,few,TRBD1,TRBJ2-1,CASSEWRRDRGGNEQFF
TRBV7-2,NA,NA,TRBJ2-1,CASSWGGLYGEQFF
TRBV6-5,few,NA,TRBJ2-3,CASSYQDTTSTDTQYF
TRBV6-1,medium-sized,NA,TRBJ2-3,CASSLLDITDTQYF
TRBV7-2,NA,TRBD2,TRBJ2-7,CASSLGLAREQYF
TRBV12-3/TRBV12-4,NA,NA,TRBJ2-7,CASRYSAAEQYF
TRBV7-2,few,TRBD2,TRBJ2-1,CASSPHPLWASGDNEQFF
TRBV6-5,few,TRBD1,TRBJ2-7,CASSYPGTGGHEQYF
TRBV7-2,NA,NA,TRBJ1-4,CASSAAGTLGEKLFF
TRBV19,few,TRBD1,TRBJ2-7,CASSIVWGQLYEQYF
TRBV7-9,NA,TRBD1,TRBJ2-3,CASSLGQAADTQYF
TRBV6-5,few,NA,TRBJ2-7,CASSSGFREQYF
TRBV15,NA,NA,TRBJ2-1,CATSSPVSSYNEQFF
TRBV4-2,NA,TRBD1,TRBJ2-7,CASSPGTGHTYEQYF
TRBV7-2,NA,NA,TRBJ1-2,CASSLWQAAVMDYGYTF
TRBV24-1,few,NA,TRBJ2-2,CATGPRGSEDTGELFF
TRBV7-7,NA,NA,TRBJ2-2,CASSLRGRGAGELFF
TRBV24-1,NA,NA,TRBJ2-1,CATSDLRQNEFF
TRBV6-1,NA,NA,TRBJ2-7,CASVGRHLVTKYF
TRBV6-5,NA,TRBD1,TRBJ1-2,CASSYVRGPEGRPGYTF
TRBV2,NA,NA,TRBJ1-5,CASSPSTPGDQPQHF
TRBV6-1,NA,NA,TRBJ2-3,CASSEVGHTDTQYF
TRBV24-1,NA,TRBD1,TRBJ2-5,CATSQTGNTQYF
TRBV7-3,NA,NA,TRBJ1-1,CASSSEINTEAFF
TRBV15,NA,TRBD2,TRBJ2-1,CATSRIAGGINEQFF
TRBV20-1,NA,NA,TRBJ1-2,CSARVPGTHTKGYTF
TRBV20-1,few,TRBD1,TRBJ2-5,CSASRQGSQETQYF
TRBV10-3,few,NA,TRBJ1-2,CAISGRSRTAPLGYTF
TRBV15,few,NA,TRBJ2-5,CATSRDPGQEETQYF
TRBV7-2,NA,NA,TRBJ2-1,CASSLQVNYNEQFF
TRBV4-2,NA,NA,TRBJ2-7,CASRWAGSHYEQYF
TRBV20-1,few,TRBD1,TRBJ1-2,CSATGTGDFGYTF
TRBV11-3,NA,NA,TRBJ1-6,CASSLTTGGYNSPLHF
TRBV7-6,NA,NA,TRBJ1-3,CASSLDTSYSGNTIYF
TRBV18,NA,NA,TRBJ1-2,CASSLTDSRGYTF
TRBV20-1,few,NA,TRBJ1-2,CSASTGRRDYGYTF
TRBV10-3,NA,NA,TRBJ1-6,CAISEGGLVTPLHF
TRBV28,NA,NA,TRBJ2-7,CASRGSSYEQYF
TRBV11-3,few,NA,TRBJ2-5,CASSLAGPLQETQYF
TRBV2,few,TRBD2,TRBJ2-5,CASSPGGPWETQYF
TRBV10-2,NA,NA,TRBJ2-1,CASSESGLGGNEQFF